One sample yielded the 15 T cell receptor beta chains listed below, sequenced in a study of blood T cell repertoires in COVID-19. Repertoires were generated with immunoSEQ multiplex PCR, while TCRdb's copy carries only in-frame clones and drops some. The top ten hold 13% of the sample, which has 180,000 or so clones, over 80% seen once. What was sequenced was PBMCs or T cells enriched from blood (not recorded which). The receptor source for this set is a woman in her fifties or sixties who had recovered from COVID-19.

The chain joins TRBV11-1 to TRBJ2-6; 8 bases are a match to TRBD1. CDR1 is SGHAT and CDR2 is FQDESV in the germline V gene (reference sequence). The CDR3 totals 15 residues. Trimming removed 5 bases from V and 2 bases from J; junction bases left unmatched: 2. The CDR3 sequence: CASSPQGAGANVLTF. CDR3 DNA sequence: TGTGCCAGCAGCCCACAGGGGGCTGGGGCCAACGTCCTGACTTTC.

The chain employs TRBV4-1 and TRBJ2-7; 12 bases are a match to TRBD2. With 2 bases clipped from V and 4 bases from J, the junction kept 3 bases outside the gene matches. CDR3 length: 15 residues. Germline V lookup: CDR1 MGHRA, CDR2 YSYEKL. CDR3 protein: CASSQLTSGRYEQYF. The CDR3 nucleotides are TGCGCCAGCAGCCAATTGACTAGCGGGAGATACGAGCAGTACTTC.

The rearrangement joins TRBV9 to TRBJ2-3, with TRBD2 as a possible D gene (5 bases). Germline V gene sequence: CDR1 SGDLS, CDR2 YYNGEE. With 1 base removed from V and 4 bases from J, the gap between germline ends came to 10 bases. CDR3 size: 14 residues. DNA of the CDR3: TGTGCCAGCAGCGTAAATACAGCGGCAGATACGCAGTATTTT. The encoded protein is CASSVNTAADTQYF.

The V gene is TRBV2, the J gene TRBJ1-3; 7 bases agree with TRBD1. There are 15 residues in the CDR3. Germline V gene lookup returns CDR1 SNHLY and CDR2 FYNNEI. Trimming cost V 6 bases and J 0 bases; bases outside gene matches: 5. CDR3 nucleotide sequence: TGTGCCAGCAGCAGGACAGGTTCCTCTGGAAACACCATATATTTT. Amino acids: CASSRTGSSGNTIYF.

The chain joins TRBV27 to TRBJ2-7, with D possibly being TRBD2 (6 bases). Germline CDR1 reads MNHEY; CDR2 reads SMNVEV (reference sequence). This CDR3 is 15 amino acids long. Trimming removed 8 bases at V and 9 bases at J, with 26 bases between. In DNA, the CDR3 is TGTGCCAGCGGCCGCTCTGGGGGGAATTTGGGAGGGCAGTACTTC. Its translation: CASGRSGGNLGGQYF.

The J gene is TRBJ2-7, the V gene TRBV5-1; 9 bases are shared with TRBD1. V lost 7 bases to trimming and J lost 1 base; unmatched junction nucleotides: 3. The CDR3 spans 13 residues. The V gene's germline CDR1 is SGHRS and CDR2 YFSETQ. This CDR3 is CASSGTGSYEQYF. For the CDR3, the DNA is TGCGCCAGCTCCGGGACAGGGTCCTACGAGCAGTACTTC.

V gene TRBV7-9 combines with J gene TRBJ1-5; D is unresolved. V gave up 5 bases and J gave up 5 bases, with 7 bases separating them. The length of the CDR3 is 12 residues. Per germline, CDR1 SEHNR and CDR2 FQNEAQ (reference sequence). The CDR3 DNA is TGTGCCAGCAGCCTTACAGATCAGCCCCAGCATTTT. It yields the protein CASSLTDQPQHF.

The CDR3 protein is CASSSGRRTASGNTIYF. The CDR3 DNA sequence: TGTGCCAGCAGTTCAGGCAGACGCACCGCTTCTGGAAACACCATATATTTT. J is TRBJ1-3 and V is TRBV5-8, with D hard to call. Between the trimmed V and J ends, which lost 5 bases and 1 base, there was a span of 19 bases. The length of the CDR3 is 17 residues. Germline loops: CDR1 SGHTS, CDR2 YDEGEE.

This clone was observed a single time. The chain has TRBV3-1 (or the pseudogene TRBV3-2) and TRBJ2-3; D is undetermined. The CDR3 consists of 15 residues. Germline CDR1 and CDR2: LGHDT and YNNKEL (reference sequence). Trimming removed 1 base at V and 0 bases at J, with 8 bases between. CDR3 coding DNA: TGTGCCAGCAGCCAAGGCCCTCGGAGCACAGATACGCAGTATTTT. Encoded protein: CASSQGPRSTDTQYF.

The chain combines TRBV7-2 with TRBJ2-2; 7 nucleotides align to TRBD1. CDR3 length: 15 residues. The germline V gene has CDR1 SGHTA and CDR2 FQGNSA. The J segment lost 6 bases and the V segment lost 1 base, leaving 5 bases of the junction unmatched. CDR3 amino acids: CASSLGDSISGELFF. DNA for the CDR3: TGTGCCAGCAGCTTAGGGGACAGTATATCCGGGGAGCTGTTTTTT.

The V gene is TRBV7-2, the J gene TRBJ2-7; D is ambiguous. The V and J ends lost 5 bases and 4 bases respectively, with 15 bases between them. This CDR3 contains 14 residues. Germline CDR1 SGHTA, CDR2 FQGNSA. CDR3 amino acids: CASSDPGSGYEQYF. The DNA of the CDR3 is TGTGCCAGCAGCGACCCCGGGTCGGGTTACGAGCAGTACTTC.

The genes are TRBV28 and TRBJ2-7, with D perhaps matching TRBD1 (5 bases). The CDR3 runs to 14 residues. V lost 5 bases, J lost 0 bases, and 11 bases lay in between. The germline V gene has CDR1 MDHEN and CDR2 SYDVKM. CDR3 DNA: TGTGCCAGCAGTCCAGTACAGGCCTCCTACGAGCAGTACTTC. Amino acid sequence: CASSPVQASYEQYF.

A few counts support this clone. V usage is TRBV28 and J usage is TRBJ1-1; a weak D match, TRBD1 (6 bases). Germline V gene lookup returns CDR1 MDHEN and CDR2 SYDVKM. CDR3 size: 11 residues. For the CDR3, the DNA is TGTGCGGTAGGGGGGAACACTGAAGCTTTCTTT. Protein product: CAVGGNTEAFF.

This chain links TRBV5-1 with TRBJ2-1; weak D call: TRBD2 (7 bases). Germline CDR1 and CDR2: SGHRS and YFSETQ. Trimming shortened V by 3 bases and J by 4 bases, and 26 bases separated the two germline ends. The CDR3 consists of 19 residues. CDR3 sequence reads: CASSSVPMQGLAVYNEQFF. In DNA, the CDR3 is TGCGCCAGCAGCTCGGTACCGATGCAGGGGCTAGCGGTTTACAATGAGCAGTTCTTC.

This chain links TRBV27 with TRBJ1-6; the D gene is possibly TRBD1 (5 bases). CDR3 length equals 14 residues. Germline V gives CDR1 MNHEY, CDR2 SMNVEV (reference sequence). V lost 5 bases to trimming and J lost 7 bases, with 12 bases between them. Written as DNA, the CDR3 is TGTGCCAGCAGTACTCAGGGATCGAATTCACCCCTCCACTTT. This codes for CASSTQGSNSPLHF.